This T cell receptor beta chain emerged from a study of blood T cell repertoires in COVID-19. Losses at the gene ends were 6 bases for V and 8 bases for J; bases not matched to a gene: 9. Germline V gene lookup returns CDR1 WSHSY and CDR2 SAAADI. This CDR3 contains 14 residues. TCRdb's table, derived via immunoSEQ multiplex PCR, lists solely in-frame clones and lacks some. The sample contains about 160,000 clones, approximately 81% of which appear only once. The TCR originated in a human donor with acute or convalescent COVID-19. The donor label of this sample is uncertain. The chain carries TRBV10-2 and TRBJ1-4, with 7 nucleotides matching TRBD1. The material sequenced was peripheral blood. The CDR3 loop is CASSQTGKKEKLFF. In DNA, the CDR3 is TGCGCCAGCAGCCAGACAGGGAAGAAAGAAAAACTGTTTTTT.